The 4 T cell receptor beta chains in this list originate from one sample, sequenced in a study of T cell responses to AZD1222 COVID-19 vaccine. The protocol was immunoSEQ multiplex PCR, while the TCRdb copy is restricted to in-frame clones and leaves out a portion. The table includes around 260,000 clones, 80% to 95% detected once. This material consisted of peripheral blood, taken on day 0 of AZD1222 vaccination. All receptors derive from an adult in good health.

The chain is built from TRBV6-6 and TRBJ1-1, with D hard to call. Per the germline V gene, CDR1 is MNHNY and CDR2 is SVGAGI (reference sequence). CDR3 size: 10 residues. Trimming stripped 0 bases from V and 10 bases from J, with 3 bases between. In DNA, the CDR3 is TGTGCCAGCAGTTACTCGGGAGCTTTCTTT. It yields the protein CASSYSGAFF.

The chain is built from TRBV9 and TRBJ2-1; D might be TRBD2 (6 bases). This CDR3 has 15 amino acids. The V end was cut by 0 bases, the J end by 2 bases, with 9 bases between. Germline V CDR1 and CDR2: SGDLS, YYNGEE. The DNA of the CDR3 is TGTGCCAGCAGCGTAGTTAGCGGAGCCTACAATGAGCAGTTCTTC. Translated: CASSVVSGAYNEQFF.

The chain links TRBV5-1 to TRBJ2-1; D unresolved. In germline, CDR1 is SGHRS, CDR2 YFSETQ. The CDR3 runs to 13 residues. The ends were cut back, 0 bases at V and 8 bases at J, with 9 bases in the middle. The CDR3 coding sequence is TGCGCCAGCAGCTTGGGCCCCGTGGATGAGCAGTTCTTC. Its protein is CASSLGPVDEQFF. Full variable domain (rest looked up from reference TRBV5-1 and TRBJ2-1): KAGVTQTPRYLIKTRGQQVTLSCSPISGHRSVSWYQQTPGQGLQFLFEYFSETQRNKGNFPGRFSGRQFSNSRSEMNVSTLELGDSALYLCASSLGPVDEQFFGPGTRLTVL.

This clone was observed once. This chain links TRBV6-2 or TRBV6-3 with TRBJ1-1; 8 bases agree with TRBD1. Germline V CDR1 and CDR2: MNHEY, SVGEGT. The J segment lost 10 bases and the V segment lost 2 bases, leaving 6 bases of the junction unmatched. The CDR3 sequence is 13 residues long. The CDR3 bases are TGTGCCAGCAGTTACCCAGGGGGCATGGGAGCTTTCTTT. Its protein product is CASSYPGGMGAFF.